The rows below give T cell receptor beta chains drawn from one sample of a study of control samples from healthy donors and cancer patients. Sequencing was performed with immunoSEQ multiplex PCR; in TCRdb, only in-frame clones are kept and a portion is missing. The sample includes around 250,000 clones, approximately 80% of them seen just once. The specimen sequenced was PBMCs. The receptors stem from an older woman with lung cancer. The CDR3 runs from the conserved cysteine through the conserved F or W. The D gene is left open where the match is weak. Expanded clones get a size class; other rows say once, few or many, or leave the size out.

J gene | V gene | clone size | D gene | CDR3 protein | CDR3 DNA
TRBJ2-7 | TRBV3-1/TRBV3-2 | . | . | CASSQAGRTYEQYF | TGTGCCAGCAGCCAAGCTGGGCGAACTTACGAGCAGTACTTC
TRBJ2-6 | TRBV11-2 | . | . | CASSFGKGSGANVLTF | TGTGCCAGCAGCTTTGGTAAGGGAAGTGGGGCCAACGTCCTGACTTTC
TRBJ1-2 | TRBV5-1 | few | TRBD1 | CASSVQGYGYTF | TGCGCCAGCAGCGTACAGGGGTATGGCTACACCTTC
TRBJ1-4 | TRBV2 | . | . | CASSVLGGADVEKLFF | TGTGCCAGCAGTGTCCTAGGAGGGGCTGATGTTGAAAAACTGTTTTTT
TRBJ1-2 | TRBV9 | . | TRBD1 | CASSVTGGAGYGYTF | TGTGCCAGCAGCGTTACAGGGGGCGCGGGCTATGGCTACACCTTC
TRBJ2-1 | TRBV18 | . | TRBD2 | CASSQGTSGRYNEQFF | TGTGCCAGCTCACAGGGGACTAGCGGGAGATACAATGAGCAGTTCTTC
TRBJ1-2 | TRBV7-9 | . | . | CASRSVSGVYGYTF | TGTGCCAGCAGGTCAGTCTCAGGCGTCTATGGCTACACCTTC
TRBJ1-3 | TRBV29-1 | . | . | CSAGGGDSGSTIYF | TGCAGCGCCGGAGGTGGAGACTCTGGAAGCACCATATATTTT
TRBJ2-7 | TRBV18 | . | . | CASSPSSYEQYF | TGTGCCAGCTCGCCTAGCTCCTACGAGCAGTACTTC
TRBJ2-7 | TRBV28 | . | . | CASQSTFYEQYF | TGTGCCAGCCAGTCGACGTTCTACGAGCAGTACTTC
TRBJ1-5 | TRBV4-1 | . | . | CASSQDGYSNQPQHF | TGCGCCAGCAGCCAAGACGGTTACAGTAATCAGCCCCAGCATTTT
TRBJ2-3 | TRBV28 | once | . | CASSLLTDTQYF | TGTGCCAGCAGTTTACTCACAGATACGCAGTATTTT
TRBJ1-3 | TRBV29-1 | . | . | CSVRLGRSSGNTIYF | TGCAGCGTTCGCTTGGGACGGAGTAGTGGAAACACCATATATTTT
TRBJ2-2 | TRBV4-1 | . | . | CASSQEPGLINTGELFF | TGCGCCAGCAGCCAAGAACCGGGACTCATAAACACCGGGGAGCTGTTTTTT
TRBJ1-3 | TRBV5-5 | . | . | CASSSELFSGNTIYF | TGTGCCAGCAGCTCGGAGTTATTCTCTGGAAACACCATATATTTT
TRBJ2-1 | TRBV7-6 | . | TRBD2 | CASSLVLAGVDEQFF | TGTGCCAGCAGCTTAGTACTAGCGGGAGTCGATGAGCAGTTCTTC
TRBJ1-1 | TRBV27 | . | . | CASSLRQTLRNTEAFF | TGTGCCAGCAGTTTAAGACAGACTCTGAGGAACACTGAAGCTTTCTTT
TRBJ1-1 | TRBV2 | once | TRBD1 | CASSQGQVLEAFF | TGTGCCAGCAGTCAGGGACAGGTCCTTGAAGCTTTCTTT
TRBJ1-1 | TRBV5-3 | few | . | CARSWLIGSGTEAFF | TGTGCCAGAAGCTGGCTGATAGGGAGCGGCACTGAAGCTTTCTTT
TRBJ2-3 | TRBV3-1/TRBV3-2 | once | . | CASRAAGADTQYF | TGTGCCAGCCGGGCGGCAGGTGCAGATACGCAGTATTTT
TRBJ1-5 | TRBV12-3/TRBV12-4 | few | TRBD1 | CASSPGGNQPQHF | TGTGCCAGCAGTCCAGGGGGGAATCAGCCCCAGCATTTT
TRBJ1-6 | TRBV3-1/TRBV3-2 | . | TRBD1 | CASSPGQNSPLHF | TGTGCCAGCAGCCCGGGACAGAATTCACCCCTCCACTTT
TRBJ2-1 | TRBV19 | . | TRBD2 | CASSMASGSYNEQFF | TGTGCCAGTAGTATGGCCAGCGGGAGCTACAATGAGCAGTTCTTC
TRBJ2-5 | TRBV5-5 | few | . | CASSAAQETQYF | TGTGCCAGCAGCGCCGCTCAAGAGACCCAGTACTTC
TRBJ2-7 | TRBV30 | . | . | CAWRYQDEQYF | TGTGCCTGGAGGTACCAGGACGAGCAGTACTTC
TRBJ2-7 | TRBV24-1 | . | . | CATSDLQLKQGYEQYF | TGTGCCACCAGTGATTTGCAATTAAAGCAGGGTTACGAGCAGTACTTC
TRBJ1-1 | TRBV2 | . | TRBD1 | CASSRDRGGNTEAFF | TGTGCCAGCTCCCGGGACAGGGGGGGGAACACTGAAGCTTTCTTT
TRBJ2-5 | TRBV9 | . | TRBD2 | CASSVGSTSGSQETQYF | TGTGCCAGCAGCGTAGGTTCCACTAGCGGGAGCCAAGAGACCCAGTACTTC
TRBJ2-7 | TRBV18 | . | . | CASSALGVEAYEQYF | TGTGCCAGCTCAGCACTTGGAGTCGAGGCCTACGAGCAGTACTTC
TRBJ1-2 | TRBV20-1 | . | TRBD1 | CSASSGQGAYGYTF | TGCAGTGCTAGTTCGGGACAGGGAGCCTATGGCTACACCTTC
TRBJ2-1 | TRBV6-2/TRBV6-3 | . | . | CASSYSYAGRNEQFF | TGTGCCAGCAGTTACTCCTATGCAGGGAGGAATGAGCAGTTCTTC
TRBJ2-1 | TRBV5-6 | . | . | CASSLPSGTPSYNEQFF | TGTGCCAGCAGCCTACCATCCGGGACACCTTCCTACAATGAGCAGTTCTTC
TRBJ2-2 | TRBV7-6 | . | . | CASSLGGNTGELFF | TGTGCCAGCAGCTTAGGGGGGAACACCGGGGAGCTGTTTTTT
TRBJ1-1 | TRBV5-6 | . | TRBD1 | CASSNQQGANTEAFF | TGTGCCAGCAGCAACCAACAGGGGGCGAACACTGAAGCTTTCTTT
TRBJ1-2 | TRBV19 | few | . | CASSKGQGKGGYTF | TGTGCCAGTAGTAAGGGGCAGGGAAAAGGAGGCTACACCTTC
TRBJ1-2 | TRBV3-1/TRBV3-2 | . | TRBD1 | CASSATGQGNVGYTF | TGTGCCAGCAGCGCTACTGGACAGGGGAACGTGGGCTACACCTTC
TRBJ1-5 | TRBV30 | . | TRBD1 | CAWDDRAGQPQHF | TGTGCCTGGGACGACAGGGCGGGTCAGCCCCAGCATTTT
TRBJ2-7 | TRBV28 | . | . | CASSKSGSGEQYF | TGTGCCAGCTCCAAGTCAGGGTCGGGGGAGCAGTACTTC
TRBJ2-1 | TRBV5-4 | few | TRBD2 | CASSLGASGSRYNEQFF | TGTGCCAGCAGCTTGGGGGCTAGCGGGAGTCGATACAATGAGCAGTTCTTC
TRBJ1-6 | TRBV6-6 | once | . | CASISGLGADSPLHF | TGTGCCAGCATATCAGGTCTGGGAGCAGATTCACCCCTCCACTTT
TRBJ2-1 | TRBV4-2 | many | . | CASSQGNRVDEQFF | TGTGCCAGCAGCCAAGGTAACAGGGTGGATGAGCAGTTCTTC
TRBJ2-7 | TRBV5-1 | . | . | CASSPGTPSYEQYF | TGCGCCAGCAGCCCGGGGACACCTTCCTACGAGCAGTACTTC
TRBJ1-4 | TRBV4-1 | . | . | CASSQEGPGPRANEKLFF | TGCGCCAGCAGCCAAGAAGGACCAGGGCCGAGGGCTAATGAAAAACTGTTTTTT
TRBJ2-2 | TRBV7-3 | . | . | CASSLTPPGELFF | TGTGCCAGCAGCTTAACCCCACCCGGGGAGCTGTTTTTT